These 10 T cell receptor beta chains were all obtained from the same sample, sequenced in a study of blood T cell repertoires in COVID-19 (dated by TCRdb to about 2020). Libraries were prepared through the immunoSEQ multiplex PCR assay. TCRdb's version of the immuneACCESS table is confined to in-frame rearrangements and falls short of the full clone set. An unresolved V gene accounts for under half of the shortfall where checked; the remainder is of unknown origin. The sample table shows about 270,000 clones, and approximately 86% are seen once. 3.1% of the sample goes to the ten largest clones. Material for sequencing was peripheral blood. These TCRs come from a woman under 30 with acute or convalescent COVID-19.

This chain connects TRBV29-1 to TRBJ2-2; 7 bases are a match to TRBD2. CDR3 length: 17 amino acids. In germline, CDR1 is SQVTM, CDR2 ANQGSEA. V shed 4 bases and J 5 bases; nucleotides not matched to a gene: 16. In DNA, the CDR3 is TGCAGCGTTGGAGGCGTCGGGGGGATCCGTGGGACCGGGGAGCTGTTTTTT. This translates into CSVGGVGGIRGTGELFF.

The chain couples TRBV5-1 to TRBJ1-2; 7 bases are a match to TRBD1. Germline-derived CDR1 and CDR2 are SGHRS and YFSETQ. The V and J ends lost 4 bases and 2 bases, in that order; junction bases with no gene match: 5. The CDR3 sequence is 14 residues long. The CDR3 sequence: CASSPMGQNYGYTF. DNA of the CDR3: TGCGCCAGCAGCCCGATGGGACAGAACTATGGCTACACCTTC.

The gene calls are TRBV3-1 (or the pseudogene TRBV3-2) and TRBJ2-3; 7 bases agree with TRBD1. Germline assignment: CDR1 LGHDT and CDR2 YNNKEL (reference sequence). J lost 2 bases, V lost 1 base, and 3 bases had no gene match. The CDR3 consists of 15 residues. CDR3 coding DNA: TGTGCCAGCAGCCAAGTGACAGGGTACACAGATACGCAGTATTTT. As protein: CASSQVTGYTDTQYF.

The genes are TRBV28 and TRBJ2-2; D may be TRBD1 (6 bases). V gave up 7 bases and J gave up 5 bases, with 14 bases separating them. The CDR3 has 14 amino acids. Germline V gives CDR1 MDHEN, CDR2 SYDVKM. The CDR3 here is CASKGVVRTGELFF. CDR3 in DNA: TGTGCCAGCAAGGGGGTAGTGAGGACCGGGGAGCTGTTTTTT.

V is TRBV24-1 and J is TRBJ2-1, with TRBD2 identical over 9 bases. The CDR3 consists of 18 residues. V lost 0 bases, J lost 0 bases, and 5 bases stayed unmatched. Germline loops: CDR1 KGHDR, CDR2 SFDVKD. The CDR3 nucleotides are TGTGCCACCAGTGATTTGGGGAGACTAGCGGCCTCCTACAATGAGCAGTTCTTC. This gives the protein CATSDLGRLAASYNEQFF.

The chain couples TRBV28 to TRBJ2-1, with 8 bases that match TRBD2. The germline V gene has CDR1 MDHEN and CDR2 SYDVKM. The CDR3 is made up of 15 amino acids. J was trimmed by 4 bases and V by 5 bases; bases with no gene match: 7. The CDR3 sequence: CASSPGTRLYNEQFF. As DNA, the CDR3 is TGTGCCAGCAGTCCCGGGACTAGATTATACAATGAGCAGTTCTTC.

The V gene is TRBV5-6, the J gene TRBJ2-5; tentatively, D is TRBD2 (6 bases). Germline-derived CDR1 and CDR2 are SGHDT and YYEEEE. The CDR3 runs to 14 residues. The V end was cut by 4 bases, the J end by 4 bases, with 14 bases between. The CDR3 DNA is TGTGCCAGCAGCCTACAGGAGGGTGGAGAGACCCAGTACTTC. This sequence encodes CASSLQEGGETQYF.

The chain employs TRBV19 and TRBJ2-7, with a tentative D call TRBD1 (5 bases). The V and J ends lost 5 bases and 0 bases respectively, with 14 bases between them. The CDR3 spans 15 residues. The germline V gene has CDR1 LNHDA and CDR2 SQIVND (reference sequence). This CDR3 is CASSPDRPPSYEQYF. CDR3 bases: TGTGCCAGTAGTCCCGACAGACCGCCCTCCTACGAGCAGTACTTC.

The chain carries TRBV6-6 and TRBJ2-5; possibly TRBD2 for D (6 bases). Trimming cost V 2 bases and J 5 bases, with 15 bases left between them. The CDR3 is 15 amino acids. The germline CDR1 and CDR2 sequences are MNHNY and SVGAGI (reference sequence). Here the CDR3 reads CASSYGDWAPETQYF. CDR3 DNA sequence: TGTGCCAGCAGTTACGGGGACTGGGCCCCGGAGACCCAGTACTTC.

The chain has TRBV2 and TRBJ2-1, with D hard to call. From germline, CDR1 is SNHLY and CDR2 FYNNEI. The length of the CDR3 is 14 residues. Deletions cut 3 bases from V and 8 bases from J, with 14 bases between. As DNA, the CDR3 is TGTGCCAGCAGTGATTCTAGTCTTATCGATGAGCAGTTCTTC. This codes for CASSDSSLIDEQFF.